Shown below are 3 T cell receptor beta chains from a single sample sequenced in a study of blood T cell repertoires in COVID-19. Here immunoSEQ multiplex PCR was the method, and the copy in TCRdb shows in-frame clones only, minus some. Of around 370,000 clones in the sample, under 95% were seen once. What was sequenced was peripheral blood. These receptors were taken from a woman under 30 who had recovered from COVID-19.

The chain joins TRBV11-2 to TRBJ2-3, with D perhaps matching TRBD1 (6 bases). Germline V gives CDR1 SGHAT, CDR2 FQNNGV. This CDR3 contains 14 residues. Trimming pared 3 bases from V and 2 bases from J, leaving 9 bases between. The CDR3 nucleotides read TGTGCCAGCAGCTTCGGACAGTTCACAGATACGCAGTATTTT. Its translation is CASSFGQFTDTQYF.

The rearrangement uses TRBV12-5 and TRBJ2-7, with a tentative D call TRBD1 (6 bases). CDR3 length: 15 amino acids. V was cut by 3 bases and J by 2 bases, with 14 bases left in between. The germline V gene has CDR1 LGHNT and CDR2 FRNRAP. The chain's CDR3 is CASGLLRRTAYEQYV. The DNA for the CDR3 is TGTGCTAGTGGTTTACTCCGTCGGACAGCCTACGAGCAGTACGTC.

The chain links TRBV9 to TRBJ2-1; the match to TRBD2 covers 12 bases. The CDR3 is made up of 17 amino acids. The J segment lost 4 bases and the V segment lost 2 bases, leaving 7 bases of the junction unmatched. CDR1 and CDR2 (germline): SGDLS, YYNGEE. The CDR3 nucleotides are TGTGCCAGCAGCGTCCTAGCGGGGACTAGCGGGTACAATGAGCAGTTCTTC. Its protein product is CASSVLAGTSGYNEQFF.